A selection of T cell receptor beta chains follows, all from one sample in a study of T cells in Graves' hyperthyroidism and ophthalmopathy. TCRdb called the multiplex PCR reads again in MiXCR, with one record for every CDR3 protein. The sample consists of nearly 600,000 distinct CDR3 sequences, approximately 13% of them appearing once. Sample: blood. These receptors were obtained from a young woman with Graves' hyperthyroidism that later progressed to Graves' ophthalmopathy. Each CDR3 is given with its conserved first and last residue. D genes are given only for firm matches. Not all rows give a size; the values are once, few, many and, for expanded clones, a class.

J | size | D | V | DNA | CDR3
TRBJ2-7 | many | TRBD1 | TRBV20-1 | TGCAGTGCCGTAGGGACAGGGGAAATCTACGAGCAGTACTTC | CSAVGTGEIYEQYF
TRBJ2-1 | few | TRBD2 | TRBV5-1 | TGCGCCAGCAGCGGGGGACTAGCGGTTTACAATGAGCAGTTCTTC | CASSGGLAVYNEQFF
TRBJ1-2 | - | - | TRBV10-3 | TGTGCCATCACCGAGACAGGATACTATGGCTACACCTTC | CAITETGYYGYTF
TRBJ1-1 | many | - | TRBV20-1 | TGCAGTGCTAGTTTCAGGGTAGGAGGGGCCACTGAAGCTTTCTTT | CSASFRVGGATEAFF
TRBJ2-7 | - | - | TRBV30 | TGTGCCTGGGGACGTCTCTCCTACGAGCAGTACTTC | CAWGRLSYEQYF
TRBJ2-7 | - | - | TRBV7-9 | TGTGCCAGCAGCCCGGTGGGGGGCGGAGAGCAGTACTTC | CASSPVGGGEQYF
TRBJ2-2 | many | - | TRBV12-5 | TGTGCTAGTGGTTTTGGAGCTCTTGAGCAGCTGTTTTTT | CASGFGALEQLFF
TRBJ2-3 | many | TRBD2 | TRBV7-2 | TGTGCCAGCAGTTCAGAGCGGGAGGGGAGCACAGATACGCAGTATTTT | CASSSEREGSTDTQYF
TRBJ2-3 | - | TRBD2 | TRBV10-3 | TGTGCCATCAGTGAGTCAAGCGGGAGTGATACGCAGTATTTT | CAISESSGSDTQYF
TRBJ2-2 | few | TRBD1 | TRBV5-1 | TGCGCCAGCAGCTGGTCCGCAGGGGGCGTTTACACCGGGGAGCTGTTTTTT | CASSWSAGGVYTGELFF
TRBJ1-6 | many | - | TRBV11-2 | TGTGCCAGCAGCTCGTTGAGGGATAATTCACCCCTCCACTTT | CASSSLRDNSPLHF
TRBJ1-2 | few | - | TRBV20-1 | TGCAGTGCCCCTGATCGCAGGGCGGCCTATGGCTACACCTTC | CSAPDRRAAYGYTF
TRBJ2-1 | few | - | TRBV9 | TGTGCCAGCAGCGTCTCTAGCGCTCCCCTCAATGAGCAGTTCTTC | CASSVSSAPLNEQFF
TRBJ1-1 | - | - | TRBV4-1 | TGCGCCAGCAGCCACTCTTCAGGCTGGGGGACTGAAGCTTTCTTT | CASSHSSGWGTEAFF
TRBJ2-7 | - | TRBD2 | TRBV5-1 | TGCGCCAGCAGCTTGGCGGGACTAGCACCCGAGCAGTACTTC | CASSLAGLAPEQYF
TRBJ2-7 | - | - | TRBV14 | TGTGCCAGCAGCCAATCTGGGAAGGGAGTTGGTGAGCAGTACTTC | CASSQSGKGVGEQYF
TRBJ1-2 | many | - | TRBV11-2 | TGTGCCAGCACCTCGAACAGGGAAAACTATGGCTACACCTTC | CASTSNRENYGYTF
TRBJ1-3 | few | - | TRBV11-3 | TGTGCCAGCAGCTCCTACAGGGCTGGAAACACCATATATTTT | CASSSYRAGNTIYF
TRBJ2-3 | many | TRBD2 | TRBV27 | TGTGCCAGCAGTTTTACCCTAGCGGGAGGAACAGATACGCAGTATTTT | CASSFTLAGGTDTQYF
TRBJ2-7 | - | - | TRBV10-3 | TGTGCCACCGCTCCGGACACCTCCTACGAGCAGTACTTC | CATAPDTSYEQYF
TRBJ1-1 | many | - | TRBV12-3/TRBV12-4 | TGTGCCAGCAGTGGTGGATCCCCAGCCAGGACTGAAGCTTTCTTT | CASSGGSPARTEAFF
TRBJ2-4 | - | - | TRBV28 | TGTGCCAGCAGCGTGATAGCCAAAAACATTCAGTACTTC | CASSVIAKNIQYF
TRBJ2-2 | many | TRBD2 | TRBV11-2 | TGTGCCAGCAGCTTAGGAGTCCTAGCGGGAGGGGTAGGGCTGTTTTTT | CASSLGVLAGGVGLFF
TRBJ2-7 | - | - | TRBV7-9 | TGTGCCAGCAGAGGGGGTAACTCCTACGAGCAGTACTTC | CASRGGNSYEQYF
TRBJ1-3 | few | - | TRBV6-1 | TGTGCCAGCAGTCTACAGGGTTTAGACTCTGGAAACACCATATATTTT | CASSLQGLDSGNTIYF
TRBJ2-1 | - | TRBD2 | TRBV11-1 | TGCGCCAGCAGCCAAGCCACTAGCGGGTACAATGAGCAGTTCTTC | CASSQATSGYNEQFF
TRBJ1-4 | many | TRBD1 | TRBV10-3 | TGTGCCATCAAAAGGACAGGGGTTAATGAAAAACTGTTTTTT | CAIKRTGVNEKLFF
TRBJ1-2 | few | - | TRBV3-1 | TGTGCCAGCAGCCAAGTGGGGGGAGATGGCTACACCTTC | CASSQVGGDGYTF
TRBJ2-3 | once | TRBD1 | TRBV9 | TGTGCCAGCAGCGGAGGACAGGGGGTGGCAGATACGCAGTATTTT | CASSGGQGVADTQYF
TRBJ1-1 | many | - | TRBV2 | TGTGCCAGCAGTGAAGATGGCGGCGGCGCCTCTGAAGCTTTCTTT | CASSEDGGGASEAFF
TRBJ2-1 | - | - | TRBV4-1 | TGCGCCAGCGCACCCGGGTACAGCTCCTACAATGAGCAGTTCTTC | CASAPGYSSYNEQFF
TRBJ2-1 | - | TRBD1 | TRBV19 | TGTGCCAGTAGTATTGGGACAGAGCCCTACAATGAGCAGTTCTTC | CASSIGTEPYNEQFF
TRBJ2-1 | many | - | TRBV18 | TGTGCCAGCTCACCTACTAGTACTGAGCAGTTCTTC | CASSPTSTEQFF
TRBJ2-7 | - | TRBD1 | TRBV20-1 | TGCAGTGCCTGGACAGGGGGGATAGCCTACGAGCAGTACTTC | CSAWTGGIAYEQYF
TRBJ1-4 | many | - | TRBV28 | TGTGCCAGCAGTTTGGGGAACGAAAAACTGTTTTTT | CASSLGNEKLFF
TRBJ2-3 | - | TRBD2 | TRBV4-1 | TGCGCCAGCAGCCAAGATAATATTGGACTAGCGGGGAGCACAGATACGCAGTATTTT | CASSQDNIGLAGSTDTQYF
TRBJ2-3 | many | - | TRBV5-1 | TGCGCCAGCAGCACGCAGCGGCCTAGCACAGATACGCAGTATTTT | CASSTQRPSTDTQYF
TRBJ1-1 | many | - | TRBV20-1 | TGCAGTGCTAGAGATGTCGGGGGGCGGTTTTGGGACACTGAAGCTTTCTTT | CSARDVGGRFWDTEAFF
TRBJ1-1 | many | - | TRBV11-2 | TGTGCCAGCAGCCCTCATCAAAGTGGCACTGAAGCTTTCTTT | CASSPHQSGTEAFF
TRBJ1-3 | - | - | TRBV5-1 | TGCGCCAGCAGCTTGGATACGGGTGGAAACACCATATATTTT | CASSLDTGGNTIYF
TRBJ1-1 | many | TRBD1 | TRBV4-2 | TGTGCCAGCAGCCAAGAACATTCGACAGGGCCCTCCTATGAAGCTTTCTTT | CASSQEHSTGPSYEAFF
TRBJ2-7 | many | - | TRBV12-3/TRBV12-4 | TGTGCCAGCAGCCCAGCGGTCGAGCAGTACTTC | CASSPAVEQYF
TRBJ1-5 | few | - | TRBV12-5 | TGTGCTAGTGGTCACGGACGGACAAGTAATCAGCCCCAGCATTTT | CASGHGRTSNQPQHF